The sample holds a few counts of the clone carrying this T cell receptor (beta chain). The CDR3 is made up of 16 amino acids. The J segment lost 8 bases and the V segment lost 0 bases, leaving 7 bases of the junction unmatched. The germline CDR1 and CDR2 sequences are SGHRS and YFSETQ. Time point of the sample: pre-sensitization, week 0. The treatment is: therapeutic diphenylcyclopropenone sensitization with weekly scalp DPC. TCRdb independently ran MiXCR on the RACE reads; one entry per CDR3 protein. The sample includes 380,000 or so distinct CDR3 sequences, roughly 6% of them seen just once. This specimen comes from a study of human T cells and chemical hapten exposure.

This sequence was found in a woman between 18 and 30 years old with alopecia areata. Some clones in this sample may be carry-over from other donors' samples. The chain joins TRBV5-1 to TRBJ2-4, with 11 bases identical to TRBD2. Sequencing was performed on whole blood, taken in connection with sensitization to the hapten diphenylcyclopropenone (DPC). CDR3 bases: TGCGCCAGCAGCTTGGGTGGGACTAGCGGAGGAGACATTCAGTACTTC. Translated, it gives CASSLGGTSGGDIQYF. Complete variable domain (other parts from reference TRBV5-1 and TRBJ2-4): KAGVTQTPRYLIKTRGQQVTLSCSPISGHRSVSWYQQTPGQGLQFLFEYFSETQRNKGNFPGRFSGRQFSNSRSEMNVSTLELGDSALYLCASSLGGTSGGDIQYFGAGTRLSVL.